The entry that follows covers one T cell receptor (beta chain) sequence. Antigen: not known. This sample is part of a study of shared clonotypes between healthy human individuals. The V segment lost 2 bases and the J segment 2 bases; nucleotides outside the gene matches: 3. CDR1 is ENHRY, CDR2 SYGVKD, per germline. CDR3 length: 14 residues. The assay ran at deep level. Sorted-subset replicate PCRs used 150 to 200 ng DNA, approximately 27,000 T cell genomes. Sequenced by immunoSEQ multiplex PCR; TCRdb stores in-frame clones only, minus some. The sample has roughly 2.4 million clones, around 95% seen once. Study-wide points: Around 5% of naive CD4 clonotypes were common to a handful of donors. In this cohort, only blood was sampled, and tissue repertoires likely differ.

The sequenced sample consisted of naive CD4+ T cells sorted from blood. Subset indicated: CD45RA+ positively selected. The TCR sequence derives from a man in his late teens or twenties in good health. The V call is TRBV10-3, the J call TRBJ2-7; 7 bases fit TRBD2. In DNA, the CDR3 is TGTGCCATCAGTGAGACGGGAGGAACCTACGAGCAGTACTTC. Translated: CAISETGGTYEQYF.